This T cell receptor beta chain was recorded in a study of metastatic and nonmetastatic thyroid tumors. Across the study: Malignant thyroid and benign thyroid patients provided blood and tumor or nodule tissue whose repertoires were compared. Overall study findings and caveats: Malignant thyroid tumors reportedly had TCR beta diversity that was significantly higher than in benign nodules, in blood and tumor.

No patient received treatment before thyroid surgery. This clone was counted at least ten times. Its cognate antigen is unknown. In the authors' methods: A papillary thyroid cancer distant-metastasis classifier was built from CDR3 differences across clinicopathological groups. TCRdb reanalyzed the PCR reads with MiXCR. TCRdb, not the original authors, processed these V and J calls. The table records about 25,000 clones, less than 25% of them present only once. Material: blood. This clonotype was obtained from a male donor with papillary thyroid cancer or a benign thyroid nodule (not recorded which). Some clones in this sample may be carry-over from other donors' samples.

Here the CDR3 reads CASSSGYNEQFF. DNA for the CDR3: TGTGCCAGCAGTTCGGGGTACAATGAGCAGTTCTTC. The chain links TRBV12-3 or TRBV12-4 to TRBJ2-1, with a possible D match to TRBD2 (5 bases). V was cut by 4 bases and J by 4 bases, with 5 bases left in between. The CDR3 has 12 residues.